This paragraph covers one T cell receptor (beta chain) sequence. Each sorted subset replicate got 200 ng genomic DNA, tens of thousands of genomes. The protocol was immunoSEQ multiplex PCR, while the TCRdb copy is restricted to in-frame clones and leaves out a portion. This sample carries 2 million or so clones, 85% to 95% of them seen once, and the ten largest clones take 0.13%. CDR1 is SGHAT, CDR2 FQNNGV, per germline. Trimming pared 5 bases from V and 4 bases from J, leaving 14 bases between. The CDR3 extends over 14 amino acids. These data belong to a study of shared clonotypes between healthy human individuals. Donors, healthy HIV-negative adults, lacked recent acute infections or vaccinations.

The chain uses TRBV11-2 and TRBJ2-5; possibly TRBD1 or TRBD2 for D (5 bases each). Sequenced sample: naive CD4+ T cells sorted from blood. Subset defined: CD45RA+ positively selected. The TCR originated in a man younger than 30 in good health. The CDR3 DNA is TGTGCCAGCAGCCCAGGACTCCAGGGAGAGACCCAGTACTTC. Encoded protein: CASSPGLQGETQYF.